This T cell receptor beta chain was identified in a study of blood T cell repertoires in COVID-19. Whole-study context: Collection of acute and convalescent COVID-19 samples took place in the United States, Italy and Spain.

Losses at the gene ends were 4 bases for V and 4 bases for J; bases not matched to a gene: 8. CDR1 is KGHDR and CDR2 is SFDVKD in the germline V gene. The CDR3 has 16 amino acids. Generated by immunoSEQ multiplex PCR, the TCRdb table keeps only in-frame clones and is missing some. The table records about 190,000 clones, approximately 84% of them present only once. This chain links TRBV24-1 with TRBJ2-3, with 9 bases that match TRBD1. This receptor was obtained from a woman aged 25 to 45 who had recovered from COVID-19. Material: PBMCs or T cells enriched from blood (not recorded which). The CDR3 region has the DNA TGTGCCACCAGTGAGCCCACAGGGGGCAACGCAGATACGCAGTATTTT. This encodes CATSEPTGGNADTQYF.